These 20 T cell receptor beta chains were all obtained from the same sample, sequenced in a study of cytomegalovirus exposure and HLA in healthy donors. The PCR used 60 Vbeta and 13 Jbeta primers. The assay was immunoSEQ multiplex PCR, and TCRdb's table has in-frame clones only and misses some. The specimen's table records roughly 90,000 clones. The sequencing input was PBMCs. The receptors originated from a middle-aged man in good health and CMV-seropositive.

This chain joins TRBV9 and TRBJ1-2; D is possibly TRBD1 (5 bases). The germline CDR1 and CDR2 sequences are SGDLS and YYNGEE. This CDR3 has 15 amino acids. Between the trimmed V and J ends, which lost 4 bases and 0 bases, there was a span of 13 bases. CDR3: CASSQEQGPNYGYTF. Here the CDR3 DNA reads TGTGCCAGCAGCCAAGAGCAGGGTCCTAACTATGGCTACACCTTC.

This rearrangement joins TRBV28 to TRBJ1-5, with D tentatively TRBD1 (6 bases). The V gene lost 7 bases and the J gene lost 6 bases, with 16 bases spanning the gap. Germline assignment: CDR1 MDHEN and CDR2 SYDVKM. The CDR3 is 14 residues long. CDR3 nucleotides: TGTGCCAGCACTTTTCAGGGGCGGGTTCAGCCCCAGCATTTT. Its protein is CASTFQGRVQPQHF.

This chain links TRBV7-2 with TRBJ1-5; D unclear. The length of the CDR3 is 16 residues. Trimming cost V 0 bases and J 5 bases, with 14 bases left between them. Germline V CDR1 and CDR2: SGHTA, FQGNSA. CDR3 amino acids: CASSLAGSIVDQPQHF. The CDR3 bases are TGTGCCAGCAGCTTAGCTGGCAGTATCGTCGATCAGCCCCAGCATTTT.

V usage is TRBV9 and J usage is TRBJ2-1; D not certain. The length of the CDR3 is 14 residues. Germline V CDR1 and CDR2: SGDLS, YYNGEE. V lost 0 bases and J 8 bases, leaving 12 bases between the germline ends. The CDR3 protein is CASSVEPHADEQFF. The CDR3 DNA follows: TGTGCCAGCAGCGTAGAACCCCACGCGGATGAGCAGTTCTTC.

The chain couples TRBV30 to TRBJ2-1; D is unclear. Germline CDR1 GTSNPN, CDR2 SVGIG (reference sequence). V lost 0 bases and J lost 7, with 13 bases in between. The CDR3 has 14 residues. The CDR3 nucleotides read TGTGCCTGGAGTGTGGAAGCGTCATTAAATGAGCAGTTCTTC. Translation: CAWSVEASLNEQFF.

V usage is TRBV30 and J usage is TRBJ2-7; D is unclear. The germline gives CDR1 GTSNPN, CDR2 SVGIG (reference sequence). The CDR3 has 11 residues. The V gene lost 1 base and the J gene lost 3 bases, with 4 bases spanning the gap. CDR3 DNA sequence: TGTGCCTGGAGTGGGAGCTACGAGCAGTACTTC. This translates into CAWSGSYEQYF.

V is TRBV7-3 and J is TRBJ1-2; TRBD1 aligns across 8 bases. Germline CDR1 and CDR2: SGHTA and FQGTGA. With V trimmed by 4 bases and J by 7 bases, 5 bases remained unmatched. CDR3 size: 13 residues. The CDR3 spells CASSSDRGSGYTF. CDR3 DNA: TGTGCCAGCAGCTCCGACAGGGGAAGTGGCTACACCTTC.

The chain has TRBV6-5 and TRBJ1-2, with D maybe TRBD1 (5 bases). CDR1 is MNHEY, CDR2 SVGAGI, per germline. V was clipped by 0 bases and J by 6 bases, with 11 bases between them. This CDR3 comprises 14 residues. DNA of the CDR3: TGTGCCAGCAGTTACTCGGAGGGGAGGGATGGCTACACCTTC. This codes for CASSYSEGRDGYTF.

J is TRBJ1-1 and V is TRBV6-5; 10 bases align to TRBD1. V trimming: 7 bases; J trimming: 4 bases; junction bases outside the gene matches: 6. Germline lookup yields CDR1 MNHEY and CDR2 SVGAGI. The CDR3 is 14 residues long. The CDR3 protein is CASTWGQGRTEAFF. The CDR3 DNA sequence: TGTGCCAGCACCTGGGGACAGGGGCGCACTGAAGCTTTCTTT.

The J gene is TRBJ2-2, the V gene TRBV12-5; 7 nucleotides align to TRBD1. There are 16 residues in the CDR3. Germline CDR1 LGHNT, CDR2 FRNRAP. Germline trimming cut 6 bases from V and 0 bases from J; bases unmatched to any gene: 7. DNA of the CDR3: TGTGCTAGTGGCCCCGACAGGGTGTCGAACACCGGGGAGCTGTTTTTT. Translated, it gives CASGPDRVSNTGELFF.

The genes are TRBV18 and TRBJ2-3; 14 nucleotides line up with TRBD2. CDR3 length equals 20 residues. Germline-derived CDR1 and CDR2 are KGHSH and LQKENI. V dropped 3 bases and J dropped 0; count of bases not matched to a gene: 11. The CDR3 loop is CASSPPPGTSGSYSTDTQYF. CDR3 in DNA: TGTGCCAGCTCACCCCCCCCGGGGACTAGCGGGAGCTATAGCACAGATACGCAGTATTTT.

The V gene is TRBV10-2, the J gene TRBJ2-3; D may be TRBD2 (5 bases). The CDR3 length is 14 residues. V lost 6 bases and J lost 2, with 12 bases in between. CDR1 is WSHSY, CDR2 SAAADI, per germline. The CDR3 reads CASSPTRFTDTQYF. As DNA, the CDR3 is TGCGCCAGCAGCCCCACTAGATTCACAGATACGCAGTATTTT.

This sequence joins TRBV18 and TRBJ1-5; no firm D call. This CDR3 is built from 17 residues. CDR1 and CDR2 (germline): KGHSH, LQKENI. V lost 3 bases and J 7 bases, leaving 22 bases between the germline ends. The CDR3 DNA reads TGTGCCAGCTCACCTCAAGGTATGTCGGGGTTTCGGCAGCCCCAGCATTTT. Translated, it gives CASSPQGMSGFRQPQHF.

V is TRBV7-9 and J is TRBJ2-3, with TRBD2 as a possible D gene (6 bases). The CDR3 totals 13 residues. Looked up from germline, CDR1 is SEHNR and CDR2 is FQNEAQ (reference sequence). This CDR3 reads CAIPRGSTDTQYF. The CDR3 DNA is TGTGCAATCCCCCGGGGGAGCACAGATACGCAGTATTTT.

The rearrangement uses TRBV11-2 and TRBJ2-1; TRBD2 matches at 7 bases. The ends lost 8 bases at V and 1 base at J; junction bases unmatched: 2. The CDR3 is 13 amino acids. Germline V gives CDR1 SGHAT, CDR2 FQNNGV. CDR3 bases: TGTGCCAGCGGGGGGGATTCCTACAATGAGCAGTTCTTC. It translates to CASGGDSYNEQFF.

The CDR3 sequence: CASQAGWGFYEQFF. The CDR3 DNA follows: TGTGCCAGCCAAGCGGGCTGGGGTTTCTATGAGCAGTTCTTC. This sequence joins TRBV19 and TRBJ2-1; D may be TRBD2 (6 bases). V shed 9 bases and J shed 8 bases, with 20 bases lying between them. Germline V gene data show CDR1 as LNHDA and CDR2 as SQIVND (reference sequence). This CDR3 is 14 amino acids long.

This chain connects TRBV10-3 to TRBJ1-1; 7 bases are shared with TRBD1. Germline lookup yields CDR1 ENHRY and CDR2 SYGVKD. V dropped 8 bases and J dropped 5; count of bases not matched to a gene: 2. The CDR3 is 11 amino acids. The CDR3 DNA reads TGTGCCATCCAGGGGGAGACTGAAGCTTTCTTT. This encodes CAIQGETEAFF.

The J gene is TRBJ2-7, the V gene TRBV29-1; tentatively, D is TRBD2 (7 bases). The length of the CDR3 is 11 residues. Trimming cost V 7 bases and J 5 bases, with 12 bases left between them. Germline-derived CDR1 and CDR2 are SQVTM and ANQGSEA. CDR3 sequence reads: CSGGGGDEQYF. The CDR3 nucleotides are TGCAGCGGGGGAGGGGGGGACGAGCAGTACTTC.

CDR3 protein: CASILAGGDTGELFF. The CDR3 DNA follows: TGTGCCAGCATCCTAGCGGGAGGGGACACCGGGGAGCTGTTTTTT. The gene calls are TRBV25-1 and TRBJ2-2; 12 positions match TRBD2. The CDR3 is 15 amino acids. Germline assignment: CDR1 MGHDK and CDR2 SYGVNS. With 7 bases clipped from V and 3 bases from J, the junction kept 3 bases outside the gene matches.

V and J are TRBV19 and TRBJ2-1, with D possibly matching TRBD2 (5 bases). The V end lost 8 bases, the J end lost 6 bases, and 17 bases lay between the germline ends. CDR1 and CDR2 from the germline V gene are LNHDA and SQIVND (reference sequence). This CDR3 spans 14 amino acids. DNA of the CDR3: TGTGCCAGTTGTAAGAGTTCTAGCCTCAATGAGCAGTTCTTC. It is translated as CASCKSSSLNEQFF.